These 19 T cell receptor beta chains share one sample of origin, sequenced in a study of molecular identifiers for immune sequencing clone quantification. TCRdb called the PCR reads again in MiXCR, with one record for every CDR3 protein. The sample lists some 97,000 distinct CDR3 sequences, roughly 34% occurring once. The specimen was naive CD8+ T cells from blood, with Jurkat cell RNA spiked in. Documented subset: FACS-sorted CD8+CD4-CCR7+CD45RA+ naive T cells. These receptors were obtained from a human donor in good health. Some libraries in this study had Jurkat cell RNA spiked in.

In regard to this clonotype: A much larger clone differs by one base, so this may be a read error. The V and J genes are TRBV20-1 and TRBJ1-1, with D possibly TRBD1 on 5 matching bases. Germline assignment: CDR1 DFQATT and CDR2 SNEGSKA (reference sequence). There are 13 residues in the CDR3. Here the CDR3 reads CSAWDGANTEAVF. In DNA form, the CDR3 reads TGCAGCGCTTGGGACGGGGCCAACACTGAAGCTGTCTTT.

Concerning this clonotype itself: Since a much larger clone is just one base distant, this may be a read error. The CDR3 is CASRLPPGLGSETQYF. The CDR3 region has the DNA TGTGCCAGCAGATTACCTCCGGGACTAGGGTCGGAGACCCAGTACTTC. This rearrangement joins TRBV28 to TRBJ2-5; 8 bases agree with TRBD2. The J segment lost 5 bases and the V segment lost 6 bases, leaving 14 bases of the junction unmatched. Germline V lookup: CDR1 MDHEN, CDR2 SYDVKM. This CDR3 has 16 amino acids.

This clonotype was seen ten or more times. The genes are TRBV15 and TRBJ2-7; 7 bases are a match to TRBD1. The CDR3 is 15 amino acids. Germline-derived CDR1 and CDR2 are LNHNV and YYDKDF (reference sequence). The V and J ends lost 4 bases and 5 bases, in that order; junction bases with no gene match: 11. The CDR3 sequence is CATSTRQGLMDEQYF. CDR3 DNA: TGTGCCACCAGCACAAGACAGGGTTTAATGGACGAGCAGTACTTC. Based on the CDR3 plus reference TRBV15 and TRBJ2-7, the full variable domain is DAMVIQNPRYQVTQFGKPVTLSCSQTLNHNVMYWYQQKSSQAPKLLFHYYDKDFNNEADTPDNFQSRRPNTSFCFLDIRSPGLGDTAMYLCATSTRQGLMDEQYFGPGTRLTVT.

This clonotype occurred many times. The rearrangement uses TRBV29-1 and TRBJ2-1; TRBD1 matches at 10 bases. The CDR3 totals 15 residues. In germline, CDR1 is SQVTM, CDR2 ANQGSEA. V was pared by 4 bases and J by 8 bases, with 11 bases of the junction left unmatched. In nucleotides, the CDR3 is TGCAGCGTTGGGCAGACAGGGGGCGCAGGCGATGAGCAGTTCTTC. This encodes CSVGQTGGAGDEQFF.

The table lists this clonotype with a few counts. The chain links TRBV6-6 to TRBJ1-1; no firm D call. V dropped 2 bases and J dropped 1 base, with 5 bases sitting between them. The CDR3 has 13 residues. Germline CDR1 is MNHNY and CDR2 is SVGAGI (reference sequence). The CDR3 DNA is TGTGCCAGCAGTTACATCAAGAACACTGAAGCTTTCTTT. Its translation: CASSYIKNTEAFF.

This clonotype has at least ten counts. The chain employs TRBV5-5 and TRBJ2-1, with no clear D. CDR3 length: 12 residues. Per the germline V gene, CDR1 is SGHKS and CDR2 is YYEKEE (reference sequence). Trimming removed 4 bases from V and 5 bases from J, with 7 bases in between. This CDR3 is CASSVSNNEQFF. DNA for the CDR3: TGTGCCAGCAGCGTCAGCAACAATGAGCAGTTCTTC. Full variable domain (missing parts from reference TRBV5-5 and TRBJ2-1): DAGVTQSPTHLIKTRGQQVTLRCSPISGHKSVSWYQQVLGQGPQFIFQYYEKEERGRGNFPDRFSARQFPNYSSELNVNALLLGDSALYLCASSVSNNEQFFGPGTRLTVL.

The chain carries TRBV6-6 and TRBJ2-5, with 7 positions matching TRBD2. With V trimmed by 5 bases and J by 5 bases, 14 bases remained unmatched. Germline V gene lookup returns CDR1 MNHNY and CDR2 SVGAGI (reference sequence). The CDR3 is 16 residues long. CDR3 amino acids: CASSTSLGGRGETQYF. In DNA, the CDR3 is TGTGCCAGCAGTACCTCCCTGGGGGGGAGAGGCGAGACCCAGTACTTC.

This clonotype was seen many times. CDR3 coding DNA: TGCAGTGCTAGAAAAGACAGGGAGGGCAATCAGCCCCAGCATTTT. It translates to CSARKDREGNQPQHF. The chain has TRBV20-1 and TRBJ1-5; TRBD1 agrees at 7 bases. The CDR3 has 15 residues. Trimming took 2 bases from V and 2 from J; bases not matched to a gene: 6. Germline lookup yields CDR1 DFQATT and CDR2 SNEGSKA (reference sequence).

A word on this clonotype: A much bigger clone sits one base away, suggesting this may be a read error. The genes are TRBV5-4 and TRBJ2-5; 8 bases match TRBD1. The CDR3 runs to 14 residues. CDR1 is SGHNT, CDR2 YYREEE, per germline (reference sequence). Trimming took 7 bases from V and 4 from J; bases not matched to a gene: 9. The CDR3 bases are TGTGCCAGCGGCACAGGGGGTAGTTCAGAGACCCAGTACTTC. Its translation: CASGTGGSSETQYF.

With respect to this clonotype: A much larger clone sits a single nucleotide away, making a read error possible. The chain combines TRBV5-6 with TRBJ2-4; the match to TRBD1 covers 8 bases. The CDR3 extends over 15 amino acids. Germline V gene sequence: CDR1 SGHDT, CDR2 YYEEEE. The CDR3 bases are TGTGCCTGCAGCCAAGGCCGGACAGGGTTGTACATTCAGTACTTC. It specifies CACSQGRTGLYIQYF.

This clonotype has at least ten counts. The V gene is TRBV29-1, the J gene TRBJ1-1, with no clear D. Germline V CDR1 and CDR2: SQVTM, ANQGSEA. This CDR3 contains 11 residues. The V gene lost 4 bases and the J gene lost 3 bases, with 6 bases spanning the gap. This chain's CDR3 is CSVGSHTEAFF. CDR3 sequence (DNA): TGCAGCGTTGGTAGCCACACTGAAGCTTTCTTT. The variable domain in full, with the rest retrieved from reference TRBV29-1 and TRBJ1-1, is SAVISQKPSRDICQRGTSLTIQCQVDSQVTMMFWYRQQPGQSLTLIATANQGSEATYESGFVIDKFPISRPNLTFSTLTVSNMSPEDSSIYLCSVGSHTEAFFGQGTRLTVV.

On this clonotype: A much larger clone differs by one base, so this may be a read error. This chain connects TRBV6-5 to TRBJ2-5, with D perhaps being TRBD1 or TRBD2 (6 bases each). V lost 8 bases, J lost 9 bases, and 13 bases lay in between. Germline assignment: CDR1 MNHEY and CDR2 SVGAGI. The length of the CDR3 is 11 residues. The CDR3 DNA follows: TGTGCCAGCTTGGAGGGGGAAGCCCAGTACTTC. It translates to CASLEGEAQYF.

V and J are TRBV9 and TRBJ2-2; the D is unclear. Germline values: CDR1 SGDLS, CDR2 YYNGEE. Trimming shortened V by 3 bases and J by 5 bases, and 8 bases separated the two germline ends. The CDR3 covers 13 residues. The CDR3 DNA sequence: TGTGCCAGCAGCGCAGAAATGACCGGGGAGCTGTTTTTT. Translating it yields CASSAEMTGELFF.

On this clonotype: This may stem from a read error, because a much larger clone lies one nucleotide away. The CDR3 region is CCATTFETTRETQYF. For the CDR3, the DNA is TGCTGCGCAACAACCTTTGAGACAACCAGAGAGACCCAGTACTTC. The chain employs TRBV29-1 and TRBJ2-5; D gene ambiguous. From germline, CDR1 is SQVTM and CDR2 ANQGSEA. The CDR3 contains 15 residues.

Many counts were recorded for this clonotype. The chain links TRBV4-1 to TRBJ1-2; 9 positions match TRBD1. The germline V gene encodes CDR1 MGHRA and CDR2 YSYEKL. The CDR3 covers 16 residues. Trimming took 0 bases from V and 2 from J; bases not matched to a gene: 4. The CDR3 loop reads CASSQDRGQGNYGYTF. CDR3 DNA sequence: TGCGCCAGCAGCCAAGATCGCGGACAGGGGAACTATGGCTACACCTTC.

This clonotype was observed many times. The chain employs TRBV6-6 and TRBJ1-5; D gene uncertain. This CDR3 comprises 13 residues. The germline V gene encodes CDR1 MNHNY and CDR2 SVGAGI (reference sequence). Trimming took 0 bases from V and 6 from J, leaving 6 bases between them. DNA of the CDR3: TGTGCCAGCAGTTACTCGATCCGTCAGCCCCAGCATTTT. Amino acids: CASSYSIRQPQHF.

This clonotype has only a few counts. Since a much larger clone is just one base distant, this may be a read error. This chain links TRBV25-1 with TRBJ2-7; D is possibly TRBD1 (6 bases). Germline lookup yields CDR1 MGHDK and CDR2 SYGVNS. This CDR3 is 12 amino acids long. The CDR3 protein is CASSPRGYERYF. The CDR3, as DNA: TGTGCCAGCAGTCCCAGGGGCTACGAGCGGTACTTC.

On this clonotype: A read error may be the cause here, since a much bigger clone is one base away. The gene calls are TRBV7-7 and TRBJ2-3; D perhaps matches TRBD2 (5 bases). The CDR3 covers 13 residues. Trimming removed 5 bases from V and 9 bases from J, with 15 bases in between. Per germline, CDR1 SSHAT and CDR2 FNYEAQ (reference sequence). For the CDR3, the DNA is TGTGCCAGCAGCCGTCGGACTGTAGAAACGCAGTATTTT. Its translation: CASSRRTVETQYF.

In this sample, this clonotype turned up many times. The genes are TRBV7-6 and TRBJ2-7, with a weak D call TRBD2 (5 bases). The CDR3 has 16 amino acids. Germline loops: CDR1 SGHVS, CDR2 FNYEAQ. Trimming removed 1 base from V and 6 bases from J, with 19 bases in between. The CDR3 DNA is TGTGCCAGCAGCTTAGGGACCACGGGATCCCCTGGCGAGCAGTACTTC. It encodes CASSLGTTGSPGEQYF.